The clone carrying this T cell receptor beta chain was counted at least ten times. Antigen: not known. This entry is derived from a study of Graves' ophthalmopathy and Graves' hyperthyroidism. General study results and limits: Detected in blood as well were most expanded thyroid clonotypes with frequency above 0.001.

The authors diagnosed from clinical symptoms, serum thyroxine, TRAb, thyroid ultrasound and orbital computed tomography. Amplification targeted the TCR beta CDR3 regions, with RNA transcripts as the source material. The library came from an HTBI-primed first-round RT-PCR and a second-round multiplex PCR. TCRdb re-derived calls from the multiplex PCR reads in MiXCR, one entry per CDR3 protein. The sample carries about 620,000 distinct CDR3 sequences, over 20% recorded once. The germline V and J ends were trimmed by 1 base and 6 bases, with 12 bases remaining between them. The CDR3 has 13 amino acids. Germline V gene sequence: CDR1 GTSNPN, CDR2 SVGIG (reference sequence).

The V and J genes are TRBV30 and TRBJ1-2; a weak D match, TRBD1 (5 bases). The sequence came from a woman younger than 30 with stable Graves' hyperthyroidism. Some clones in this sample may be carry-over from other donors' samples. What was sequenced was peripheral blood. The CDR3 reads CAWSAGTYDGYTF. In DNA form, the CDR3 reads TGTGCCTGGAGTGCAGGGACCTACGATGGCTACACCTTC.